A single sample gave rise to the 2 T cell receptor beta chains below, sequenced in a study of early T cells in non-severe SARS-CoV-2 infection (TCRdb year 2021). Library creation used 5' RACE. Sequenced using a NextSeq 500. Starting from the raw public reads, TCRdb applied fastp trimming at Q25, assembled clones with MiXCR and retained in-frame beta chains. Every entry covers one CDR3 protein and lists the most common genes and DNA from its rows. The sample data list 55,000 to 75,000 distinct CDR3 sequences, and more than 7.5% of these were observed just once. Of the sample, 3% to 4% falls within the top ten clones. The sequenced sample consisted of whole blood. These receptors all come from an adult who was a healthcare worker with PCR-confirmed SARS-CoV-2 infection or an uninfected control (not recorded which).

This clonotype was found a few times. This rearrangement joins TRBV5-1 to TRBJ2-7; 9 nucleotides line up with TRBD1. This CDR3 has 14 amino acids. J gave up 5 bases and V 5 bases, and 8 bases lay outside the gene matches. Germline V gene data show CDR1 as SGHRS and CDR2 as YFSETQ. DNA of the CDR3: TGCGCCAGCAGGCCTGGACAGGGGACTGACGAGCAGTACTTC. It encodes CASRPGQGTDEQYF.

This clonotype has ten or more counts. The gene calls are TRBV4-1 and TRBJ1-1; D ambiguous. CDR3 length: 14 amino acids. Germline CDR1 and CDR2: MGHRA and YSYEKL. V lost 0 bases and J 3 bases, leaving 8 bases between the germline ends. In DNA, the CDR3 is TGCGCCAGCAGCCAAGAACGGTCGGACACTGAAGCTTTCTTT. This codes for CASSQERSDTEAFF.